A selection of T cell receptor beta chains follows, all from one sample in a study of T cell responses to AZD1222 COVID-19 vaccine. Repertoires were generated with immunoSEQ multiplex PCR, while TCRdb's copy carries only in-frame clones and drops some. The sample consists of more than 90,000 clones, just over 85% of them appearing once. The sample here was peripheral blood, taken on day 0 of AZD1222 vaccination. Every receptor here comes from an adult in good health. Each CDR3 is given with its conserved first and last residue. Each record gives: CDR3 DNA, CDR3 protein, clone size, V gene, J gene, CDR3 length, D gene. The D gene is left open where the match is weak. A row's size may be missing; if present it is once, few, many or a size class.

cdr3_nt: TGTGCCAGCGCTCAAAGAGGGACAGGGGGCACTGAAGCTTTCTTT; cdr3_aa: CASAQRGTGGTEAFF; clone_size: few; v_call: TRBV7-8; j_call: TRBJ1-1; cdr3_length: 15; d_call: TRBD1
cdr3_nt: TGTGCCAGCAGTTTAATTGGCCGGCGGGAGGGCCTCGGATCCTACAATGAGCAGTTCTTC; cdr3_aa: CASSLIGRREGLGSYNEQFF; clone_size: -; v_call: TRBV27; j_call: TRBJ2-1; cdr3_length: 20; d_call: TRBD2
cdr3_nt: TGTGCCAGCAGCTTGGTACAGGGGGATCAGCCCCAGCATTTT; cdr3_aa: CASSLVQGDQPQHF; clone_size: once; v_call: TRBV5-5; j_call: TRBJ1-5; cdr3_length: 14; d_call: TRBD1
cdr3_nt: TGTGCCAGCAGTTTATCTGACGGTAGCACTGAAGCTTTCTTT; cdr3_aa: CASSLSDGSTEAFF; clone_size: -; v_call: TRBV27; j_call: TRBJ1-1; cdr3_length: 14; d_call: -
cdr3_nt: TGTGCCAGCAGCTCAACAGGGGCGAGTGAAAAACTGTTTTTT; cdr3_aa: CASSSTGASEKLFF; clone_size: -; v_call: TRBV7-2; j_call: TRBJ1-4; cdr3_length: 14; d_call: TRBD1
cdr3_nt: TGTGCCAGCAGCCAAGGGGGAGGTGGGTACTACGAGCAGTACTTC; cdr3_aa: CASSQGGGGYYEQYF; clone_size: -; v_call: TRBV4-2; j_call: TRBJ2-7; cdr3_length: 15; d_call: -
cdr3_nt: TGCAGCGTTAAACTTACAGGGGGATCTGGAAACACCATATATTTT; cdr3_aa: CSVKLTGGSGNTIYF; clone_size: -; v_call: TRBV29-1; j_call: TRBJ1-3; cdr3_length: 15; d_call: TRBD1
cdr3_nt: TGTGCCAGCAGCTTACGGACAGGGGGGGCAGATACGCAGTATTTT; cdr3_aa: CASSLRTGGADTQYF; clone_size: -; v_call: TRBV7-2; j_call: TRBJ2-3; cdr3_length: 15; d_call: TRBD1
cdr3_nt: TGCGCCAGCAGCCGAACGGGTCGTCAAGAGACCCAGTACTTC; cdr3_aa: CASSRTGRQETQYF; clone_size: few; v_call: TRBV4-3; j_call: TRBJ2-5; cdr3_length: 14; d_call: -
cdr3_nt: TGTGCCAGCACCCTCGGGGGGTACGAGCAGTACTTC; cdr3_aa: CASTLGGYEQYF; clone_size: -; v_call: TRBV12-3/TRBV12-4; j_call: TRBJ2-7; cdr3_length: 12; d_call: TRBD2
cdr3_nt: TGCGCCAGCAGCCGGGAGGGACAGCTCAATTCCTACGTTTCTACCTACGAGCAGTACTTC; cdr3_aa: CASSREGQLNSYVSTYEQYF; clone_size: -; v_call: TRBV5-1; j_call: TRBJ2-7; cdr3_length: 20; d_call: -
cdr3_nt: TGTGCCAGCAGTGAGGCAGGGAAAGGGGAGTACTTC; cdr3_aa: CASSEAGKGEYF; clone_size: -; v_call: TRBV2; j_call: TRBJ2-7; cdr3_length: 12; d_call: -
cdr3_nt: TGTGCCAGCAGCCCCAGCTACGAGCAGTACTTC; cdr3_aa: CASSPSYEQYF; clone_size: -; v_call: TRBV7-2; j_call: TRBJ2-7; cdr3_length: 11; d_call: -
cdr3_nt: TGTGCCTGGAGTGGACCGGCCGGGACTTTAATGGAAGAAAAACTGTTTTTT; cdr3_aa: CAWSGPAGTLMEEKLFF; clone_size: -; v_call: TRBV30; j_call: TRBJ1-4; cdr3_length: 17; d_call: -
cdr3_nt: TGTGCCAGCAGCTCCAACCCCGGGGGGAGCAATGAGCAGTTCTTC; cdr3_aa: CASSSNPGGSNEQFF; clone_size: -; v_call: TRBV7-3; j_call: TRBJ2-1; cdr3_length: 15; d_call: TRBD2
cdr3_nt: TGTGCCAGCAGCTCGCCCGACAGGGGCCAAGAGACCCAGTACTTC; cdr3_aa: CASSSPDRGQETQYF; clone_size: -; v_call: TRBV5-4; j_call: TRBJ2-5; cdr3_length: 15; d_call: TRBD1
cdr3_nt: TGTGCCAGCAGTCAACCCAAAGAGACCCAGTACTTC; cdr3_aa: CASSQPKETQYF; clone_size: -; v_call: TRBV2; j_call: TRBJ2-5; cdr3_length: 12; d_call: -